This paragraph covers one TCR beta chain sequence. This record comes from a study of blood T cell repertoires in COVID-19. Study overall: There were acute and convalescent COVID-19 samples, and they came from the United States, Italy and Spain. T cells, B-cell-depleted T cells, or PBMCs provided the cDNA or gDNA that served as material.

Authors' analysis steps: Using reference gene primer amplification, nucleated cell counts were estimated. Libraries were prepared by immunoSEQ multiplex PCR; TCRdb keeps only in-frame clonotypes and omits some of them. The D gene and trimming were derived from the DNA, and the V and J assignments and clone size from that table. The sample shows fewer than 120,000 clones, under 75% of them seen only once. The CDR3 is made up of 15 amino acids. Germline V gene data show CDR1 as MNHNY and CDR2 as SVGAGI (reference sequence). V dropped 6 bases and J dropped 10 bases, with 22 bases sitting between them. The sequencing input was peripheral blood. This receptor was identified in an older woman with acute or convalescent COVID-19. J is TRBJ1-5 and V is TRBV6-6, with D perhaps matching TRBD1 (6 bases). CDR3 amino acids: CASSQGQAGLGPQHF. CDR3 DNA sequence: TGTGCCAGCAGCCAGGGGCAGGCCGGGCTCGGACCCCAGCATTTT.